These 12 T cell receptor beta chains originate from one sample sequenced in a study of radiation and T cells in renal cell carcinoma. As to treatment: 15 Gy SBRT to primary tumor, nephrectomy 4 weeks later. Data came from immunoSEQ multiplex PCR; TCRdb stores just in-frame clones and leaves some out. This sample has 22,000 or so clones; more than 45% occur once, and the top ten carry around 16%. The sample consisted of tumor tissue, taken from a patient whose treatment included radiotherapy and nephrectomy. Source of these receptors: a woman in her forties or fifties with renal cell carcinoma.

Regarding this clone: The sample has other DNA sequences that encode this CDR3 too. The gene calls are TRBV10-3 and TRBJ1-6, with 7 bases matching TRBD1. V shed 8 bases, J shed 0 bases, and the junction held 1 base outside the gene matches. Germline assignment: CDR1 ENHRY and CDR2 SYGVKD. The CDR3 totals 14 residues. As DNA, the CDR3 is TGTGCCATCCGGGACAGCTCCTATAATTCACCCCTCCACTTT. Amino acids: CAIRDSSYNSPLHF.

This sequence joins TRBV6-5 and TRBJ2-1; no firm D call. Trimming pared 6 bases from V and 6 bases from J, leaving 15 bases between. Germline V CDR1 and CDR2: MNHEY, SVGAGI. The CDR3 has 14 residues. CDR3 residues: CASRKGPGTNEQFF. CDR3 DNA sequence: TGTGCCAGCAGGAAGGGTCCGGGCACCAATGAGCAGTTCTTC.

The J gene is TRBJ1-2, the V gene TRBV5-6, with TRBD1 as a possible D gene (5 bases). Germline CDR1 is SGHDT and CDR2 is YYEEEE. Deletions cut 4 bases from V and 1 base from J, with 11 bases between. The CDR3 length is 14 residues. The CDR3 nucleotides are TGTGCCAGCAGCGCGGGGGTAAATAACTATGGCTACACCTTC. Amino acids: CASSAGVNNYGYTF.

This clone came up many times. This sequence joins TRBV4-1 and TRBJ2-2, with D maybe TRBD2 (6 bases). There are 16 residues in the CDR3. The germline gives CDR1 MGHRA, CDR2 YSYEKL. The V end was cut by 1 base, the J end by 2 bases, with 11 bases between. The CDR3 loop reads CASSQVGGLNTGELFF. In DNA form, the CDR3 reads TGCGCCAGCAGCCAAGTGGGGGGTCTCAACACCGGGGAGCTGTTTTTT.

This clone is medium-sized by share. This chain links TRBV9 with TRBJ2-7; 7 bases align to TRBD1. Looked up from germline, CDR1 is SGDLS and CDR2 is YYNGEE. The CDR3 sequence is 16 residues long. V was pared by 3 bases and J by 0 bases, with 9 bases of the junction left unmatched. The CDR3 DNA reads TGTGCCAGCAGCGCAGATGACCGGGACAGCTCCTACGAGCAGTACTTC. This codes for CASSADDRDSSYEQYF.

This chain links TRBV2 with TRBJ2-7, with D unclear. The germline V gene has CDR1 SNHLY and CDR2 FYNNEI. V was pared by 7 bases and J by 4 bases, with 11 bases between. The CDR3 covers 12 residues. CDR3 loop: CASTSWGYEQYF. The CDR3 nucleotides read TGTGCCAGCACCTCTTGGGGATACGAGCAGTACTTC.

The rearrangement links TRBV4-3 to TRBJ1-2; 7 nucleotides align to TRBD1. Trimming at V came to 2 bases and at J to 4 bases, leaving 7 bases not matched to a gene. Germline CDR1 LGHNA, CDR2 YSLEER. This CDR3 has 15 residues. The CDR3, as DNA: TGCGCCAGCAGCCAACACAGGGGAGGAGGCTATGGCTACACCTTC. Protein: CASSQHRGGGYGYTF.

CDR3 sequence reads: CASSSLGGGLPYEQYF. The DNA for the CDR3 is TGTGCCAGCAGCTCCCTCGGGGGGGGCCTCCCCTACGAGCAGTACTTC. The rearrangement links TRBV7-9 to TRBJ2-7, with 8 bases lining up with TRBD2. Per germline, CDR1 SEHNR and CDR2 FQNEAQ (reference sequence). CDR3 length equals 16 residues. The V gene end was trimmed by 4 bases and the J gene end by 2 bases; junction bases not matched to a gene: 10.

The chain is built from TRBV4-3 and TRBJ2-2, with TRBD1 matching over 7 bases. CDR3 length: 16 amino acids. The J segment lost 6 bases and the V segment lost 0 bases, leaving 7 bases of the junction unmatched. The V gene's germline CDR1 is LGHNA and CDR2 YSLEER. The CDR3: CASSQDFVDRAGELFF. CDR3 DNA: TGCGCCAGCAGCCAAGATTTCGTCGACAGGGCCGGGGAGCTGTTTTTT.

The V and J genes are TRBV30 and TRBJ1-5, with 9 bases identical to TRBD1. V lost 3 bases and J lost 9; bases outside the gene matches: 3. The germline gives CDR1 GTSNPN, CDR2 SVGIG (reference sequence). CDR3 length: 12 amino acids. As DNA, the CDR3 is TGTGCCTGGAGGGACAGGGGCGGGCCCCAGCATTTT. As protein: CAWRDRGGPQHF.

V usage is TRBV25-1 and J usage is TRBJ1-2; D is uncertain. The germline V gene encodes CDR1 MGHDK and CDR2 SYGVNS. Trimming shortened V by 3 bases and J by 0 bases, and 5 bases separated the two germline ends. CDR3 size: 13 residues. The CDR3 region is CASSEQTNYGYTF. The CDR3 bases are TGTGCCAGCAGTGAGCAGACTAACTATGGCTACACCTTC.

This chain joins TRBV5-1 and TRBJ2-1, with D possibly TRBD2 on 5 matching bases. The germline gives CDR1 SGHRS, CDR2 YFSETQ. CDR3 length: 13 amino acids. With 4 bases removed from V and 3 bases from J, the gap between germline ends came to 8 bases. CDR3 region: CASSPDFYNEQFF. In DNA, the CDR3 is TGCGCCAGCAGCCCGGACTTCTACAATGAGCAGTTCTTC.